The rows below give T cell receptor beta chains drawn from one sample of a study of T cell responses to AZD1222 COVID-19 vaccine. Clones were read by immunoSEQ multiplex PCR, and TCRdb kept only the in-frame ones, dropping some. Of 120,000 to 150,000 clones in the sample, about 90% were seen once. The sample here was peripheral blood, taken 28 days after the second AZD1222 dose. These receptors were collected from an adult who received the AZD1222 COVID-19 vaccine. The CDR3 runs from the conserved cysteine through the conserved F or W.

j_call | v_call | cdr3_aa
TRBJ1-4 | TRBV7-9 | CASSLQRAPTNEKLFF
TRBJ1-1 | TRBV12-3/TRBV12-4 | CASRGDGEAFF
TRBJ2-7 | TRBV6-5 | CASTLTTPPYEQYF
TRBJ2-5 | TRBV21-1 | CASSPARRLAGEETQYF
TRBJ2-2 | TRBV6-1 | CASSEGTPNTGELFF
TRBJ1-4 | TRBV7-9 | CASRQQPRSERTTNEKLFF
TRBJ1-3 | TRBV2 | CASGNTIYF
TRBJ1-1 | TRBV5-6 | CASSLSLDPTGTEAFF
TRBJ2-3 | TRBV4-1 | CASSQDIRTDTQYF
TRBJ2-7 | TRBV11-3 | CASSLDPGTSYEQYF
TRBJ1-1 | TRBV4-1 | CASSQGGAWNTEAFF
TRBJ2-2 | TRBV4-1 | CASSQAGTGGGTGELFF
TRBJ1-1 | TRBV5-4 | CASSLGGQGFEAFF
TRBJ2-7 | TRBV27 | CASSSAGVPEQYF
TRBJ2-1 | TRBV9 | CASSVVGGVYNEQFF
TRBJ1-6 | TRBV27 | CASSPRQGEGSPLHF
TRBJ1-5 | TRBV18 | CASSPRGQPQHF
TRBJ2-7 | TRBV6-2/TRBV6-3 | CASSYDGGHYEQYF
TRBJ1-1 | TRBV20-1 | CSASQAFF
TRBJ1-6 | TRBV6-6 | CASSYAQGQGPSPLHF
TRBJ1-5 | TRBV30 | CAWRGPSSNQPQHF
TRBJ1-1 | TRBV6-5 | CASSRYTEAFF
TRBJ1-3 | TRBV11-2 | CASSPRQGKPLLSGNTIYF
TRBJ1-5 | TRBV5-6 | CASSFRDTERNQPQHF
TRBJ2-1 | TRBV7-2 | CASSLYGSSKFF
TRBJ2-5 | TRBV5-1 | CASSFSSGGQETQYF
TRBJ2-1 | TRBV6-2/TRBV6-3 | CASSYDQGVFF
TRBJ2-1 | TRBV2 | CASRRRLGENEQFF
TRBJ2-5 | TRBV30 | CAWNRLEETQYF
TRBJ2-1 | TRBV28 | CASTPLGGTYNEQFF
TRBJ2-3 | TRBV4-1 | CASSQGRGSTDTQYF
TRBJ1-6 | TRBV3-1/TRBV3-2 | CASSPRARRRGQNSPLHF
TRBJ1-1 | TRBV6-1 | CASSDGQGLMNTEAFF
TRBJ2-6 | TRBV19 | CASSIRSWGTGANVLTF
TRBJ1-4 | TRBV10-1 | CAALTGVKEKLFF
TRBJ2-7 | TRBV18 | CASSTGLAPNF
TRBJ2-7 | TRBV5-4 | CASSRTSGTYEQYF